This T cell receptor (beta chain) comes out of a study of blood T cells in healthy people across ages. V dropped 0 bases and J dropped 3; count of bases not matched to a gene: 13. This CDR3 spans 19 amino acids. Germline V gene lookup returns CDR1 SGHTA and CDR2 FQGTGA. This clonotype was seen only a few times. The antigen is undetermined. A second PCR, run for about 7 to 11 cycles, used a sample-barcoded 5' primer plus a J-beta primer mix. TCRdb redid the calling of the 5' RACE reads with MiXCR, one entry per CDR3 protein. The table has about 640,000 distinct CDR3 sequences, roughly two fifths seen once; the top ten hold about 30%. Study-wide results and limits: Because sorting was not performed, PBMCs prevented conclusive naive versus antigen-experienced comparison. Diversity figures derived from one million T cells were judged to underestimate the true value. With age, beta diversity per million T cells declined roughly linearly, significantly by approximately 40. Unknown CMV status may confound age-related changes in expanded clones.

The TCR was taken from a man older than 75 in good health. J is TRBJ2-7 and V is TRBV7-3, with TRBD1 matching 11 bases. The sequencing input was blood. CDR3 bases: TGTGCCAGCAGCTTAACCCCCTGGACAGGGGGCAAGTACGTCTACGAGCAGTACTTC. This sequence encodes CASSLTPWTGGKYVYEQYF.